The rows below give T cell receptor beta chains drawn from one sample of a study of control samples from healthy donors and cancer patients. The protocol was immunoSEQ multiplex PCR, while the TCRdb copy is restricted to in-frame clones and leaves out a portion. The sample contains fewer than 40,000 clones, roughly 94% of which appear only once. Source material: blood. The receptor source for this set is a man aged 60-69 years in good health. CDR3s include the opening cysteine and the closing phenylalanine or tryptophan. D genes are given only for firm matches. Not all rows give a size; the values are once, few, many and, for expanded clones, a class.

>TRBV6-6|14|TRBJ2-5|once|.
CASSYRGLEKTQYF
TGTGCCAGCAGTTACCGCGGCCTCGAGAAGACCCAGTACTTC
>TRBV5-1|15|TRBJ1-1|.|TRBD1
CASSPGTGRRTEAFF
TGCGCCAGCAGCCCCGGGACAGGTCGGCGCACTGAAGCTTTCTTT
>TRBV4-1|17|TRBJ1-2|.|.
CASSQFNPGSLHYGYTF
TGCGCCAGCAGCCAATTTAATCCAGGGAGCCTTCATTATGGCTACACCTTC
>TRBV21-1|19|TRBJ2-6|.|.
CASSKVGNKGKSGANVLTF
TGTGCCAGCAGCAAAGTTGGCAACAAGGGGAAATCTGGGGCCAACGTCCTGACTTTC
>TRBV3-1/TRBV3-2|14|TRBJ2-7|.|.
CASSQKAGGYEQYF
TGTGCCAGCAGCCAAAAAGCCGGGGGTTACGAGCAGTACTTC
>TRBV12-3/TRBV12-4|12|TRBJ1-3|.|TRBD1
CASRDRAYTIYF
TGTGCCAGCAGGGACAGGGCGTACACCATATATTTT
>TRBV7-3|16|TRBJ2-2|.|.
CASSRAGQLNTGELFF
TGTGCCAGCAGCCGAGCCGGACAGTTGAACACCGGGGAGCTGTTTTTT
>TRBV18|18|TRBJ1-5|.|TRBD1
CASSPPNPGTGGFQPQHF
TGTGCCAGCTCACCACCGAACCCCGGGACAGGGGGTTTTCAGCCCCAGCATTTT
>TRBV4-1|16|TRBJ1-2|.|.
CASSQEQGIANYGYTF
TGCGCCAGCAGCCAAGAACAGGGTATAGCTAACTATGGCTACACCTTC
>TRBV30|14|TRBJ2-5|.|TRBD1
CAWLRDSWWGTQYF
TGTGCCTGGCTCCGGGACAGCTGGTGGGGGACCCAGTACTTC
>TRBV28|11|TRBJ1-4|.|.
CASSSPPMLFF
TGTGCCAGCAGTTCCCCCCCAATGCTGTTTTTT
>TRBV6-2/TRBV6-3|13|TRBJ1-5|.|TRBD1
CASSPTGKQPQHF
TGTGCCAGCAGTCCGACAGGGAAGCAGCCCCAGCATTTT
>TRBV27|15|TRBJ1-2|.|.
CASSFTPATNYGYTF
TGTGCCAGCAGTTTTACCCCAGCCACGAACTATGGCTACACCTTC
>TRBV7-6|17|TRBJ1-2|once|.
CASSLGSRAGLGYGYTF
TGTGCCAGCAGCTTAGGAAGTCGGGCGGGGTTAGGGTATGGCTACACCTTC
>TRBV7-2|14|TRBJ1-3|.|.
CASSLAGHGNTIYF
TGTGCCAGCAGCTTAGCGGGACATGGAAACACCATATATTTT
>TRBV10-3|13|TRBJ2-5|.|.
CATSRTPTETQYF
TGTGCCACCTCCCGGACTCCCACGGAGACCCAGTACTTC
>TRBV9|14|TRBJ2-7|.|TRBD1
CASSRDRGFYEQYF
TGTGCCAGCAGCCGGGACAGGGGATTTTACGAGCAGTACTTC
>TRBV9|15|TRBJ1-2|.|.
CASSVDLSGNYGYTF
TGTGCCAGCAGCGTAGACCTCTCCGGGAACTATGGCTACACCTTC
>TRBV28|12|TRBJ2-7|.|.
CASSPIGYEQYF
TGTGCCAGCAGTCCCATCGGCTACGAGCAGTACTTC
>TRBV6-5|13|TRBJ2-7|.|.
CASRFGQGLEQYF
TGTGCCAGCAGGTTTGGCCAGGGGTTGGAGCAGTACTTC
>TRBV6-5|15|TRBJ1-5|.|.
CASSPQDNGNQPQHF
TGTGCCAGCAGTCCTCAGGATAATGGCAATCAGCCCCAGCATTTT
>TRBV4-1|14|TRBJ2-3|once|TRBD2
CASSLAGGTDTQYF
TGCGCCAGCAGCCTAGCGGGGGGTACAGATACGCAGTATTTT
>TRBV6-1|17|TRBJ2-1|.|TRBD2
CASSEIVLAGVINEQFF
TGTGCCAGCAGTGAAATAGTACTAGCGGGGGTTATCAATGAGCAGTTCTTC
>TRBV27|15|TRBJ1-2|once|.
CATRGTGRNSYGYTF
TGTGCCACCCGCGGTACGGGACGGAACTCCTATGGCTACACCTTC
>TRBV19|16|TRBJ2-2|.|TRBD2
CASSMGTSIDTGELFF
TGTGCCAGTAGTATGGGGACTAGCATAGACACCGGGGAGCTGTTTTTT
>TRBV9|13|TRBJ1-6|.|.
CASSPAYNSPLHF
TGTGCCAGCAGCCCCGCCTATAATTCACCCCTCCACTTT
>TRBV14|17|TRBJ2-1|few|TRBD2
CASSPPGLAGLNNEQFF
TGTGCCAGCAGCCCCCCGGGACTAGCGGGGCTCAACAATGAGCAGTTCTTC
>TRBV9|14|TRBJ2-3|.|TRBD1
CASSAETGSNTQYF
TGTGCCAGCAGCGCCGAGACAGGGTCCAATACGCAGTATTTT
>TRBV18|14|TRBJ1-1|.|TRBD1
CASSPGQKNTEAFF
TGTGCCAGCTCACCGGGACAGAAGAACACTGAAGCTTTCTTT
>TRBV5-8|16|TRBJ1-5|.|.
CASRKRGGASNQPQHF
TGTGCCAGCCGTAAAAGAGGGGGGGCGAGCAATCAGCCCCAGCATTTT
>TRBV29-1|12|TRBJ2-7|.|.
CSFQGSSYEQYF
TGCAGCTTCCAGGGGAGCTCCTACGAGCAGTACTTC
>TRBV21-1|16|TRBJ1-4|.|.
CASSKVFPSGNEKLFF
TGTGCCAGCAGCAAAGTGTTCCCTAGTGGAAATGAAAAACTGTTTTTT
>TRBV3-1/TRBV3-2|15|TRBJ1-2|.|TRBD1
CASSQVMTGGFGYTF
TGTGCCAGCAGCCAAGTGATGACAGGGGGTTTCGGCTACACCTTC
>TRBV5-6|14|TRBJ1-5|.|.
CASSLKDVNQPQHF
TGTGCCAGCAGCTTGAAGGATGTCAATCAGCCCCAGCATTTT
>TRBV18|15|TRBJ1-2|.|TRBD1
CASSPGEQGGQGYTF
TGTGCCAGCTCACCTGGGGAACAGGGGGGACAAGGCTACACCTTC
>TRBV3-1/TRBV3-2|14|TRBJ1-3|.|.
CASSGTGRGNTIYF
TGTGCCAGCAGCGGAACAGGGAGAGGAAACACCATATATTTT